The clone carrying this T cell receptor beta chain was seen more than once but under ten times. As yet, its antigen is unknown. The authors extracted RNA and reverse transcribed it into cDNA as the sequencing template. Assay: immunoSEQ multiplex PCR; the TCRdb copy retains only in-frame clones and omits some. The data show over 120,000 clones, with 45% to 60% seen just once and about a sixth held by the top ten. This entry comes from a study of CD8+ T cells in alopecia areata. General study results and limits: An increase in clonality over normal scalp was evident in lesional scalp, especially alopecia totalis/universalis. Between patients, shared TCR sequences were less clear than in mice. This was possibly due in part to HLA diversity in the patient population.

The CDR3 is 16 amino acids. Germline V gene sequence: CDR1 SQVTM, CDR2 ANQGSEA. V was trimmed by 6 bases and J by 4 bases, leaving 24 bases between them. Regarding treatment: oral pan-JAK inhibitor, 5-10 mg twice daily. Alopecia areata patients gave lesional scalp punch biopsies and peripheral blood samples. Isolation of CD4+ and CD8+ T cells from PBMCs was achieved by sorting. The V gene is TRBV29-1, the J gene TRBJ1-1; D is perhaps TRBD1 (6 bases). The sequences come from CD8+ T cells sorted from blood, collected at week 4, from a patient treated with tofacitinib. The sequence was obtained from a human donor with alopecia areata. In DNA form, the CDR3 reads TGCAGCGTCACGAGGGGGGCGCCTCGAATCGCCACTGAAGCTTTCTTT. As protein: CSVTRGAPRIATEAFF.